The clone carrying this T cell receptor (beta chain) turned up a few times. The V end was cut by 7 bases, the J end by 5 bases, with 28 bases between. This CDR3 has 17 amino acids. Germline CDR1 SGHTS, CDR2 YDEGEE. The TCR beta CDR3 regions underwent amplification using RNA transcripts as the source. A set of HTBI primers served as the primers for a first-round RT-PCR of the TCR CDR3. TCRdb reprocessed the multiplex PCR reads with MiXCR, giving one entry per CDR3 protein. The sample holds about 740,000 distinct CDR3 sequences, 14% seen once. The data are from a study of T cells in Graves' hyperthyroidism and ophthalmopathy.

The clonotype comes from a woman under 30 with Graves' hyperthyroidism. The sequencing input was blood. This chain joins TRBV5-8 and TRBJ2-7, with TRBD1 as a possible D gene (6 bases). The CDR3 loop is CASPQGKKILGIHEQYF. DNA for the CDR3: TGTGCCAGCCCGCAGGGGAAAAAGATTCTAGGGATCCACGAGCAGTACTTC.